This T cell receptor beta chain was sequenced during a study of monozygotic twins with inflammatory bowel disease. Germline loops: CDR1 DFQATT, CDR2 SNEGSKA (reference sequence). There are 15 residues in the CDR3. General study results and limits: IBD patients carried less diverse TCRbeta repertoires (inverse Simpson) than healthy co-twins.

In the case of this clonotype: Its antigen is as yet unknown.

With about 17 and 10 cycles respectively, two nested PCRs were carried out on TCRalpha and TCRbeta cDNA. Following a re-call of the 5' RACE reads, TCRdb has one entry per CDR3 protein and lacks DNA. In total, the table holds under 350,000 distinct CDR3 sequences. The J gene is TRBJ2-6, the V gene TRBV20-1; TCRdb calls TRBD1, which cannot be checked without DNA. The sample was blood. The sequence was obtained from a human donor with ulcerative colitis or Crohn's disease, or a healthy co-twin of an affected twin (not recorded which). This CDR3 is CSASGGRQGANVLTF.